The next 31 T cell receptor beta chains were all read from a single sample in a study of vaccination effects on CD4 cells after COVID-19. Produced via immunoSEQ multiplex PCR; TCRdb's table is partial and in-frame only. The table records some 28,000 clones, around 75% of them present only once. Under the ViraFEST assay, PBMC were stimulated with viral peptide pools so that antigen-specific CD4+ T cells expanded. Sequencing was performed afterwards. Cultured cells yielded isolated CD4+ T cells after less than 11 days. None of the vaccinated had previously contracted SARS-CoV-2, and their nucleocapsid antibodies tested negative. These TCRs are of unknown antigen specificity. This material consisted of CD4+ T cells from PBMCs cultured with SARS-CoV-2 spike peptides, taken before COVID-19 vaccination. These receptors were obtained from a human donor who received a COVID-19 vaccine.

The chain uses TRBV19 and TRBJ2-5, with TRBD1 matching over 10 bases. The CDR3 consists of 17 residues. Germline CDR1 is LNHDA and CDR2 is SQIVND (reference sequence). J gave up 2 bases and V 8 bases, and 14 bases lay outside the gene matches. The CDR3 nucleotides read TGTGCCAGTGGTTCCGGGACAGGGGTTCCCTTACAAGAGACCCAGTACTTC. Translated: CASGSGTGVPLQETQYF.

This clone was seen more than once but under ten times. The rearrangement joins TRBV2 to TRBJ1-3; D is uncertain. Trimming pared 5 bases from V and 2 bases from J, leaving 13 bases between. The CDR3 totals 15 residues. CDR1 is SNHLY, CDR2 FYNNEI, per germline. The CDR3 coding sequence is TGTGCCAGCAGTCCCCGCCTTTTTACTGGAAACACCATATATTTT. Translation gives CASSPRLFTGNTIYF.

In this sample, this clone turned up a few times. The CDR3 spells CSLRTPQETQYF. CDR3 DNA: TGCAGCCTTAGGACACCCCAAGAGACCCAGTACTTC. The chain couples TRBV29-1 to TRBJ2-5, with D perhaps matching TRBD1 (5 bases). This CDR3 has 12 residues. Trimming left V 8 bases short and J 1 base short, with 11 bases between. Per the germline V gene, CDR1 is SQVTM and CDR2 is ANQGSEA.

The rearrangement uses TRBV28 and TRBJ2-2; 9 bases agree with TRBD2. J lost 6 bases, V lost 6 bases, and 14 bases had no gene match. This CDR3 spans 17 amino acids. CDR1 MDHEN and CDR2 SYDVKM come from the germline V gene. The CDR3 DNA sequence: TGTGCCAGCAGCCTGATCCCTCTGCGGGAGGGCCCCGGGGAGCTGTTTTTT. This translates into CASSLIPLREGPGELFF.

The V gene is TRBV4-1, the J gene TRBJ1-1; D is unresolved. The V gene lost 0 bases and the J gene lost 9 bases, with 11 bases spanning the gap. The germline gives CDR1 MGHRA, CDR2 YSYEKL. The length of the CDR3 is 13 residues. Here the CDR3 DNA reads TGCGCCAGCAGCCAAGATTGGGGTTCGAAAGCTTTCTTT. Translating it yields CASSQDWGSKAFF.

The chain links TRBV27 to TRBJ1-2; tentative D call: TRBD1 (6 bases). Trimming took 2 bases from V and 0 from J, leaving 10 bases between them. CDR1 MNHEY and CDR2 SMNVEV come from the germline V gene (reference sequence). The CDR3 has 15 amino acids. This CDR3 reads CASSLRSGANYGYTF. The CDR3 DNA follows: TGTGCCAGCAGTTTAAGGTCAGGGGCTAACTATGGCTACACCTTC.

This chain connects TRBV19 to TRBJ1-5, with D possibly TRBD1 on 5 matching bases. Trimming took 7 bases from V and 4 from J, leaving 14 bases between them. The CDR3 totals 14 residues. Germline lookup yields CDR1 LNHDA and CDR2 SQIVND (reference sequence). The CDR3 region is CASTYGGINQPQHF. In DNA form, the CDR3 reads TGTGCCAGTACCTATGGGGGTATTAATCAGCCCCAGCATTTT.

Here the CDR3 reads CASASPASYEQYF. CDR3 DNA: TGCGCCAGCGCGTCGCCAGCGTCCTACGAGCAGTACTTC. The genes are TRBV5-1 and TRBJ2-7; no definite D call. The CDR3 consists of 13 residues. The germline gives CDR1 SGHRS, CDR2 YFSETQ. Trimming stripped 7 bases from V and 1 base from J, with 12 bases between.

The rearrangement joins TRBV7-6 to TRBJ2-2, with TRBD2 identical over 11 bases. The CDR3 sequence is 18 residues long. Germline V gives CDR1 SGHVS, CDR2 FNYEAQ. J gave up 9 bases and V 1 base, and 13 bases lay outside the gene matches. The CDR3 DNA reads as TGTGCCAGCAGCTTAGGCCCCCCGCGGACTAGCGGGTACCGGGAGCTGTTTTTT. It is translated as CASSLGPPRTSGYRELFF.

This clone has just a few counts. This rearrangement joins TRBV14 to TRBJ1-1, with TRBD1 identical over 7 bases. CDR1 and CDR2 from the germline V gene are SGHDN and FVKESK. The V gene end was trimmed by 4 bases and the J gene end by 11 bases; junction bases not matched to a gene: 7. This CDR3 comprises 12 residues. Written as DNA, the CDR3 is TGTGCCAGCAGCCCAGGGGGGACAGCGGCTTTCTTT. This encodes CASSPGGTAAFF.

This clone has a single count. V gene TRBV7-2 combines with J gene TRBJ1-6; D not resolved. V shed 1 base and J shed 9 bases, with 10 bases lying between them. The CDR3 has 14 residues. The V gene's germline CDR1 is SGHTA and CDR2 FQGNSA. CDR3 DNA sequence: TGTGCCAGCAGCTTAGGGGGTTTGGGTTCACCCCTCCACTTT. Its translation: CASSLGGLGSPLHF.

The rearrangement uses TRBV7-2 and TRBJ1-1, with D possibly TRBD1 on 5 matching bases. Trimming took 3 bases from V and 1 from J, leaving 9 bases between them. Germline CDR1 is SGHTA and CDR2 is FQGNSA. CDR3 length: 14 residues. The CDR3 here is CASSLDGQNTEAFF. As DNA, the CDR3 is TGTGCCAGCAGCTTGGATGGACAGAACACTGAAGCTTTCTTT.

The genes are TRBV28 and TRBJ2-5; TRBD1 matches at 10 bases. The ends lost 8 bases at V and 2 bases at J; junction bases unmatched: 8. The CDR3 covers 15 residues. Germline values: CDR1 MDHEN, CDR2 SYDVKM. The DNA for the CDR3 is TGTGCCAGCCGGGACAGGGGCTTGTTTCAAGAGACCCAGTACTTC. This gives the protein CASRDRGLFQETQYF. The whole variable domain, remainder taken from reference TRBV28 and TRBJ2-5, is DVKVTQSSRYLVKRTGEKVFLECVQDMDHENMFWYRQDPGLGLRLIYFSYDVKMKEKGDIPEGYSVSREKKERFSLILESASTNQTSMYLCASRDRGLFQETQYFGPGTRLLVL.

The chain has TRBV19 and TRBJ2-3; the match to TRBD2 covers 7 bases. V trimming: 3 bases; J trimming: 5 bases; junction bases outside the gene matches: 8. CDR1 LNHDA and CDR2 SQIVND come from the germline V gene (reference sequence). This CDR3 is 15 amino acids long. The CDR3 DNA follows: TGTGCCAGTAGTATGGGCGGGAGTCTTCAAGATACGCAGTATTTT. This encodes CASSMGGSLQDTQYF.

This clone was counted only a few times. The chain combines TRBV5-1 with TRBJ1-2; D is unresolved. CDR1 is SGHRS, CDR2 YFSETQ, per germline. The CDR3 spans 13 residues. V was pared by 5 bases and J by 4 bases, with 12 bases between. CDR3 DNA: TGCGCCAGCAGAAGCGGTCTTCTCTATGGCTACACCTTC. This encodes CASRSGLLYGYTF.

This clone was detected once. The chain links TRBV18 to TRBJ2-3; D possibly matches TRBD1 or TRBD2 (5 bases each). This CDR3 is 14 amino acids long. V was cut by 5 bases and J by 4 bases, with 13 bases left in between. Germline loops: CDR1 KGHSH, CDR2 LQKENI. CDR3 loop: CASSAIGGADTQYF. CDR3 nucleotide sequence: TGTGCCAGCTCAGCTATTGGGGGAGCAGATACGCAGTATTTT.

The rearrangement uses TRBV28 and TRBJ2-7; D possibly matches TRBD1 or TRBD2 (5 bases each). Trimming pared 5 bases from V and 2 bases from J, leaving 10 bases between. This CDR3 region has 13 residues. Germline values: CDR1 MDHEN, CDR2 SYDVKM. DNA of the CDR3: TGTGCCAGCAGTATCGGGACCACCTACGAGCAGTACTTC. It specifies CASSIGTTYEQYF.

The rearrangement links TRBV18 to TRBJ2-3, with D unresolved. Germline-derived CDR1 and CDR2 are KGHSH and LQKENI. The CDR3 has 13 amino acids. The ends were cut back, 0 bases at V and 4 bases at J, with 5 bases in the middle. CDR3 sequence reads: CASSPPFADTQYF. The DNA for the CDR3 is TGTGCCAGCTCACCACCGTTCGCAGATACGCAGTATTTT.

This sequence joins TRBV30 and TRBJ2-3; 8 bases agree with TRBD1. The CDR3 sequence is 13 residues long. The V gene end was trimmed by 2 bases and the J gene end by 4 bases; junction bases not matched to a gene: 2. Germline lookup yields CDR1 GTSNPN and CDR2 SVGIG (reference sequence). The CDR3 DNA sequence: TGTGCCTGGAGTCGACAGGGGTCAGATACGCAGTATTTT. Translation gives CAWSRQGSDTQYF.

The rearrangement links TRBV9 to TRBJ2-7, with 10 bases identical to TRBD2. J lost 3 bases, V lost 0 bases, and 3 bases had no gene match. This CDR3 region has 15 residues. CDR1 and CDR2 from the germline V gene are SGDLS and YYNGEE. The CDR3 region has the DNA TGTGCCAGCAGCGTAGGCACTAGCGGGGACTACGAGCAGTACTTC. Protein sequence: CASSVGTSGDYEQYF.

The rearrangement uses TRBV27 and TRBJ2-7; 9 positions match TRBD2. V was clipped by 8 bases and J by 1 base; unmatched bases: 15. Germline V CDR1 and CDR2: MNHEY, SMNVEV (reference sequence). CDR3 size: 17 residues. The DNA of the CDR3 is TGTGCCAGCCGATCCCCGGGACTAGCCTCGACATCCTACGAGCAGTACTTC. This sequence encodes CASRSPGLASTSYEQYF.

This chain joins TRBV7-9 and TRBJ1-5; TRBD1 might be the D (5 bases). With 1 base removed from V and 0 bases from J, the gap between germline ends came to 13 bases. This CDR3 region has 17 residues. Germline V lookup: CDR1 SEHNR, CDR2 FQNEAQ (reference sequence). For the CDR3, the DNA is TGTGCCAGCAGCTTAGGTCGGGACGCAAATAGCAATCAGCCCCAGCATTTT. Amino acids: CASSLGRDANSNQPQHF.

This clone was observed a single time. The V and J genes are TRBV5-8 and TRBJ2-7; D is ambiguous. Germline assignment: CDR1 SGHTS and CDR2 YDEGEE. The CDR3 has 14 amino acids. V was pared by 3 bases and J by 3 bases, with 13 bases between. DNA for the CDR3: TGTGCCAGCAGCTCTCGAAACGGTGGCTACGAGCAGTACTTC. It codes for CASSSRNGGYEQYF.

V usage is TRBV18 and J usage is TRBJ2-3, with D perhaps being TRBD1 or TRBD2 (5 bases each). CDR3 size: 18 residues. Per germline, CDR1 KGHSH and CDR2 LQKENI. Trimming shortened V by 4 bases and J by 0 bases, and 20 bases separated the two germline ends. In DNA, the CDR3 is TGTGCCAGCTCACAGCGAGGGCAGGGAACAACTAGCACAGATACGCAGTATTTT. This gives the protein CASSQRGQGTTSTDTQYF.

The V gene is TRBV20-1, the J gene TRBJ1-6; TRBD1 matches at 7 bases. Germline V gene lookup returns CDR1 DFQATT and CDR2 SNEGSKA (reference sequence). The CDR3 consists of 15 residues. V shed 3 bases, J shed 10 bases, and the junction held 12 bases outside the gene matches. The CDR3 DNA reads TGCAGTGCTAGTAACAGACAGGGCCTTTACTCACCCCTCCACTTT. This gives the protein CSASNRQGLYSPLHF.

V usage is TRBV5-1 and J usage is TRBJ2-3, with D unclear. This CDR3 comprises 15 residues. Germline values: CDR1 SGHRS, CDR2 YFSETQ. V was clipped by 4 bases and J by 0 bases, with 12 bases between them. CDR3 bases: TGCGCCAGCAGCCGGACGGATTTTAGCACAGATACGCAGTATTTT. Amino acids: CASSRTDFSTDTQYF.

The rearrangement joins TRBV10-3 to TRBJ1-5, with D possibly being TRBD1 (5 bases). This CDR3 spans 13 amino acids. Germline CDR1 and CDR2: ENHRY and SYGVKD. DNA for the CDR3: TGTGGGGCCGGAGGGGCCAGCAATCAGCCCCAGCATTTT. It specifies CGAGGASNQPQHF.

The chain uses TRBV3-1 (or the pseudogene TRBV3-2) and TRBJ2-1, with D possibly being TRBD2 (6 bases). Trimming took 4 bases from V and 7 from J, leaving 11 bases between them. Germline CDR1 is LGHDT and CDR2 is YNNKEL (reference sequence). This CDR3 spans 13 amino acids. Here the CDR3 DNA reads TGTGCCAGCAGCCTCGGGAGTCTGAATGAGCAGTTCTTC. This codes for CASSLGSLNEQFF.

The CDR3 sequence: CASSLDSLRNSPLHF. CDR3 DNA sequence: TGTGCCAGCAGCTTGGACAGCCTTCGTAATTCACCCCTCCACTTT. This sequence joins TRBV7-9 and TRBJ1-6, with D perhaps TRBD1 (6 bases). Trimming stripped 3 bases from V and 6 bases from J, with 12 bases between. Germline V gives CDR1 SEHNR, CDR2 FQNEAQ (reference sequence). The CDR3 is made up of 15 amino acids.

The chain recombines TRBV28 with TRBJ2-7; 7 nucleotides align to TRBD1. J gave up 7 bases and V 2 bases, and 11 bases lay outside the gene matches. Germline V gives CDR1 MDHEN, CDR2 SYDVKM. This CDR3 has 15 amino acids. The CDR3 region is CASSLKGAPVGEQYF. CDR3 DNA sequence: TGTGCCAGCAGTTTAAAGGGGGCGCCGGTGGGGGAGCAGTACTTC.

As regards this clone: A much larger clone lies a single base off, so this may be a read error. This chain joins TRBV20-1 and TRBJ1-6, with TRBD1 matching 7 bases. The CDR3 spans 15 residues. Germline V gene data show CDR1 as DFQATT and CDR2 as SNEGSKA (reference sequence). DNA of the CDR3: TGCAGTGCTAGTATTATGGACAGGAGAGAAGCACCCCCCCACTTT. Amino acid sequence: CSASIMDRREAPPHF.